This entry lists 20 T cell receptor beta chains sequenced from one sample in a study of PD-1 blockade in classical Hodgkin lymphoma. TCRdb keeps only in-frame clones here, not all; method: immunoSEQ multiplex PCR. Of around 23,000 clones listed, 80% to 85% were seen once; the top ten hold over 1.5%. After autologous stem cell transplantation all patients relapsed, and prior brentuximab vedotin exposure differed between cohorts. The authors purified CD4+ T cells from thawed PBMCs by magnetic negative selection. The source material was CD4+ T cells from blood, sampled at baseline. These receptors came from a human donor with classical Hodgkin lymphoma.

The chain couples TRBV5-1 to TRBJ2-3; 8 bases align to TRBD2. The germline V gene encodes CDR1 SGHRS and CDR2 YFSETQ. V trimming: 4 bases; J trimming: 4 bases; junction bases outside the gene matches: 8. The CDR3 consists of 15 residues. The DNA of the CDR3 is TGCGCCAGCAGCCTCCGGGGGGGGGTTGCAGATACGCAGTATTTT. Amino acids: CASSLRGGVADTQYF.

The chain couples TRBV6-4 to TRBJ1-6, with D perhaps TRBD1 (6 bases). The germline V gene has CDR1 MRHNA and CDR2 SNTAGT. CDR3 length: 13 amino acids. V lost 7 bases and J 10 bases, leaving 14 bases between the germline ends. The CDR3 spells CASTGFGGSPLHF. The CDR3 region has the DNA TGTGCCAGCACCGGGTTCGGGGGCTCACCCCTCCACTTT.

A single count supports this clone. V is TRBV14 and J is TRBJ2-7; D not resolved. The germline V gene encodes CDR1 SGHDN and CDR2 FVKESK. The V and J ends lost 3 bases and 13 bases respectively, with 10 bases between them. This CDR3 contains 10 residues. The CDR3 protein is CASSHRRSYF. The CDR3 DNA reads as TGTGCCAGCAGCCACCGGAGATCCTACTTC.

This chain uses TRBV19 with TRBJ2-3; no clear D. V shed 5 bases and J shed 2 bases, with 5 bases lying between them. CDR3 length: 12 residues. Germline V gene sequence: CDR1 LNHDA, CDR2 SQIVND (reference sequence). CDR3 in amino acids: CASSLYTDTQYF. The DNA for the CDR3 is TGTGCCAGTAGTCTCTACACAGATACGCAGTATTTT.

Notes on this clone: Germline is not matched at one junction end, which may reflect a read error. The chain carries TRBV7-7 and TRBJ2-3; D call uncertain. Germline CDR1 and CDR2: SSHAT and FNYEAQ (reference sequence). This CDR3 has 16 residues. The CDR3 sequence is CASSNGARPFTDTQYF. The CDR3 DNA reads TGTGCTAGCAGTAATGGCGCTAGGCCTTTCACAGATACGCAGTATTTT.

The chain joins TRBV2 to TRBJ2-3; D possibly corresponds to TRBD2 (7 bases). Germline V gives CDR1 SNHLY, CDR2 FYNNEI. The CDR3 runs 15 residues. Trimming took off 10 bases at V and 4 bases at J, with 21 bases between the two ends. CDR3 protein: CANSQGAGAADTQYF. CDR3 coding DNA: TGTGCCAACTCCCAAGGGGCGGGGGCCGCAGATACGCAGTATTTT.

The chain recombines TRBV2 with TRBJ2-6; no clear D. Germline V gene data show CDR1 as SNHLY and CDR2 as FYNNEI. This CDR3 region has 15 residues. V was clipped by 1 base and J by 2 bases, with 6 bases between them. Here the CDR3 reads CASSEDQTGANVLTF. CDR3 DNA: TGTGCCAGCAGTGAAGACCAGACTGGGGCCAACGTCCTGACTTTC.

The chain joins TRBV5-6 to TRBJ1-1; D is ambiguous. Germline V gene sequence: CDR1 SGHDT, CDR2 YYEEEE. Trimming cost V 7 bases and J 5 bases, with 15 bases left between them. The CDR3 is made up of 13 amino acids. This CDR3 reads CASAEGVGTEAFF. The DNA of the CDR3 is TGTGCCAGCGCCGAGGGAGTTGGGACTGAAGCTTTCTTT.

The chain is built from TRBV11-3 and TRBJ2-1; TRBD2 matches at 8 bases. CDR1 and CDR2 from the germline V gene are SGHNT and YENEEA. Trimming at V came to 4 bases and at J to 0 bases, leaving 11 bases not matched to a gene. The length of the CDR3 is 18 residues. CDR3 in DNA: TGTGCCAGCAGCTGGATCAGGCGGGGGGAAAGCTCCTACAATGAGCAGTTCTTC. Protein product: CASSWIRRGESSYNEQFF.

This rearrangement joins TRBV6-5 to TRBJ1-2, with D unresolved. From germline, CDR1 is MNHEY and CDR2 SVGAGI. The V gene lost 1 base and the J gene lost 8 bases, with 11 bases spanning the gap. The CDR3 contains 13 residues. The CDR3: CASSYFGGSGYTF. In DNA, the CDR3 is TGTGCCAGCAGTTACTTTGGAGGGAGCGGCTACACCTTC.

The rearrangement uses TRBV6-5 and TRBJ2-3, with D perhaps matching TRBD1 (6 bases). This CDR3 region has 15 residues. V was trimmed by 5 bases and J by 0 bases, leaving 12 bases between them. CDR1 is MNHEY, CDR2 SVGAGI, per germline. CDR3 sequence reads: CASSVQGQSTDTQYF. For the CDR3, the DNA is TGTGCCAGCAGTGTCCAGGGACAAAGCACAGATACGCAGTATTTT.

This rearrangement joins TRBV4-2 to TRBJ2-1, with 11 bases identical to TRBD2. The V and J ends lost 1 base and 4 bases, in that order; junction bases with no gene match: 21. This CDR3 is built from 22 residues. The V gene's germline CDR1 is LGHNA and CDR2 YNFKEQ. CDR3 region: CASSQARFGSSGGPELYNEQFF. CDR3 bases: TGTGCCAGCAGCCAAGCACGATTTGGGTCTAGCGGGGGGCCGGAGCTGTACAATGAGCAGTTCTTC.

The chain carries TRBV19 and TRBJ1-5; 7 bases match TRBD1. The J segment lost 2 bases and the V segment lost 2 bases, leaving 9 bases of the junction unmatched. Per the germline V gene, CDR1 is LNHDA and CDR2 is SQIVND (reference sequence). The length of the CDR3 is 17 residues. The CDR3 sequence: CASSIYQGGTRNQPQHF. DNA for the CDR3: TGTGCCAGTAGTATATATCAGGGGGGAACGCGCAATCAGCCCCAGCATTTT.

The V gene is TRBV27, the J gene TRBJ1-1; possible D gene TRBD1, 6 bases. The CDR3 extends over 14 amino acids. Trimming cost V 2 bases and J 0 bases, with 7 bases left between them. Germline V gives CDR1 MNHEY, CDR2 SMNVEV (reference sequence). The CDR3: CASSLGTLNTEAFF. The CDR3 DNA is TGTGCCAGCAGTTTAGGGACACTGAACACTGAAGCTTTCTTT.

This clone was picked up one time. The chain combines TRBV5-1 with TRBJ2-3; D ambiguous. Germline CDR1 SGHRS, CDR2 YFSETQ. The V and J ends lost 1 base and 4 bases respectively, with 10 bases between them. The CDR3 extends over 14 amino acids. CDR3 sequence reads: CASSLSSEADTQYF. In DNA, the CDR3 is TGCGCCAGCAGCTTGTCGAGCGAAGCAGATACGCAGTATTTT.

The chain carries TRBV7-2 and TRBJ1-1; weak D call: TRBD1 (6 bases). This CDR3 comprises 13 residues. Looked up from germline, CDR1 is SGHTA and CDR2 is FQGNSA. Trimming pared 5 bases from V and 6 bases from J, leaving 13 bases between. DNA of the CDR3: TGTGCCAGCAGCAACCCCCACAGGGCTGAAGCTTTCTTT. Translating it yields CASSNPHRAEAFF.

V gene TRBV6-4 combines with J gene TRBJ1-1; weak D call: TRBD1 (6 bases). The CDR3 extends over 15 amino acids. Between the trimmed V and J ends, which lost 0 bases and 6 bases, there was a span of 14 bases. The germline V gene encodes CDR1 MRHNA and CDR2 SNTAGT. CDR3 nucleotide sequence: TGTGCCAGCAGTGACTCGAGGGGGACGACGGCTGAAGCTTTCTTT. Its translation is CASSDSRGTTAEAFF.

This sequence joins TRBV2 and TRBJ1-2; no clear D. V lost 3 bases and J lost 4, with 12 bases in between. CDR3 length equals 14 residues. Germline V gives CDR1 SNHLY, CDR2 FYNNEI. The CDR3, as DNA: TGTGCCAGCAGTGAGCGCCAATCGGGCTATGGCTACACCTTC. Residues: CASSERQSGYGYTF.

This clone was observed a handful of times. In nucleotides, the CDR3 is TGTGCCAGCAGCACCCTAGGGAACACTGAAGCTTTCTTT. Translated: CASSTLGNTEAFF. The chain links TRBV14 to TRBJ1-1; D is unclear. Germline V gene sequence: CDR1 SGHDN, CDR2 FVKESK. Trimming pared 5 bases from V and 1 base from J, leaving 8 bases between. This CDR3 contains 13 residues.

The chain links TRBV4-2 to TRBJ1-6; D perhaps matches TRBD1 (5 bases). CDR1 and CDR2 (germline): LGHNA, YNFKEQ. Deletions cut 2 bases from V and 7 bases from J, with 12 bases between. The CDR3 totals 15 residues. The CDR3 protein is CASSQPRVRNSPLHF. Here the CDR3 DNA reads TGTGCCAGCAGCCAACCCAGGGTTCGGAATTCACCCCTCCACTTT.